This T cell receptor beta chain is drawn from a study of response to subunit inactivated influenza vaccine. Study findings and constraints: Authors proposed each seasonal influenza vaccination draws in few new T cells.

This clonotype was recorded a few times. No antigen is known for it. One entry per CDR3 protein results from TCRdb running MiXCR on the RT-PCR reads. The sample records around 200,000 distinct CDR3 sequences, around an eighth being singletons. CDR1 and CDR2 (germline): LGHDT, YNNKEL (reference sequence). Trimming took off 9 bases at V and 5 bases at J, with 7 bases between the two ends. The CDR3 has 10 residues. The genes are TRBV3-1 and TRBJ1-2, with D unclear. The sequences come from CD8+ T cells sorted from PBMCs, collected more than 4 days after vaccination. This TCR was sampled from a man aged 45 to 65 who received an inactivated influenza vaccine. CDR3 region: CARLIYGYTF. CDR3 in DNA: TGTGCCAGGCTCATTTATGGCTACACCTTC.